This T cell receptor (beta chain) emerged from a study of control samples from healthy donors and cancer patients. Some clones are missing from TCRdb's copy, which holds only in-frame ones; the method was immunoSEQ multiplex PCR. The sample lists roughly 180,000 clones, 90% to 95% occurring once. This clone was observed a single time. Trimming shortened V by 4 bases and J by 7 bases, and 13 bases separated the two germline ends. This CDR3 is 13 amino acids long. V and J are TRBV12-3 or TRBV12-4 and TRBJ1-2; D is uncertain. The receptor was isolated from a woman aged 60-75 years in good health. Material: blood. CDR3 bases: TGTGCCAGCAGTTCCGGACGCTTCTCTGGCTACACCTTC. This sequence encodes CASSSGRFSGYTF.